The next 3 T cell receptor beta chains were all read from a single sample in a study of blood T cell repertoires in COVID-19 (dated by TCRdb to between 2020 and 2021). Libraries were built with the immunoSEQ multiplex PCR assay. Held by TCRdb, this immuneACCESS table contains in-frame sequences only and omits some clones. Under half of the omission traces to an unresolved V gene where checked; the cause of the rest is unknown. Counted in this sample were 210,000 or so clones; approximately 90% of them appeared once. The leading ten clones occupy 4% to 4.5% of the sample. Material: peripheral blood. The origin of the receptors is a man aged 50 or older with acute or convalescent COVID-19.

V gene TRBV7-3 combines with J gene TRBJ1-4; tentative D call: TRBD1 (6 bases). Trimming shortened V by 5 bases and J by 2 bases, and 12 bases separated the two germline ends. The CDR3 is 15 residues long. Germline lookup yields CDR1 SGHTA and CDR2 FQGTGA. The CDR3 spells CASSPSGGTNEKLFF. In nucleotides, the CDR3 is TGTGCCAGCAGCCCCTCGGGGGGCACTAATGAAAAACTGTTTTTT.

V gene TRBV6-5 combines with J gene TRBJ1-1; a weak D match, TRBD1 (5 bases). CDR3 length: 14 amino acids. The germline V gene encodes CDR1 MNHEY and CDR2 SVGAGI. Trimming shortened V by 10 bases and J by 1 base, and 16 bases separated the two germline ends. This chain's CDR3 is CATGEGRSNTEAFF. CDR3 sequence (DNA): TGTGCCACGGGGGAGGGGAGGTCGAACACTGAAGCTTTCTTT.

The V gene is TRBV5-6, the J gene TRBJ1-2; a weak D match, TRBD1 (5 bases). The V end was cut by 4 bases, the J end by 4 bases, with 17 bases between. The CDR3 totals 15 residues. Germline V gives CDR1 SGHDT, CDR2 YYEEEE. CDR3 sequence: CASSRWSTELYGYTF. DNA of the CDR3: TGTGCCAGCAGCCGTTGGTCGACAGAGCTCTATGGCTACACCTTC.